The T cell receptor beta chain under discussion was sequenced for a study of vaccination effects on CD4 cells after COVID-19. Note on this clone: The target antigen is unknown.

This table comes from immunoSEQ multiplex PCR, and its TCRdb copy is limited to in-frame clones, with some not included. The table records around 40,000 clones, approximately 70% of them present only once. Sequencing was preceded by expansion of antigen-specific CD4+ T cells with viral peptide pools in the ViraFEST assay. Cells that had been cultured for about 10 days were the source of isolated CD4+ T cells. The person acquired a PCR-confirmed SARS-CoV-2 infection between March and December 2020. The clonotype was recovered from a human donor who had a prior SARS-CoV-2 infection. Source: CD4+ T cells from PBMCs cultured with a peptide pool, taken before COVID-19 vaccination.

CDR3 DNA sequence: TGCGCCAGCAGCTTTGGGGGAAACTATGGCTACACCTTC. Its protein is CASSFGGNYGYTF. The V and J genes are TRBV5-1 and TRBJ1-2, with a weak D call TRBD1 (5 bases). Germline-derived CDR1 and CDR2 are SGHRS and YFSETQ. The CDR3 has 13 amino acids. With 2 bases removed from V and 2 bases from J, the gap between germline ends came to 7 bases.